In its sample, the clone carrying this T cell receptor beta chain was seen a few times. Its antigen is currently unknown. The sample belongs to a study of vaccination effects on CD4 cells after COVID-19. Study observations and caveats: Only a few convalescent patients and no early post-infection timepoints featured in the study. Substantial clonal contraction characterized both infection- and vaccine-induced clones late after vaccination.

Using viral peptide pools, the ViraFEST assay grew out antigen-specific CD4+ T cells prior to sequencing. Subsequent to a culture period of roughly 11 days, CD4+ T cells were isolated. Nobody among the vaccine recipients had prior SARS-CoV-2 infection (nucleocapsid antibodies were negative). In the cultures, half the medium was exchanged for IL-2 medium on days 3 and 7. Repertoires were generated with immunoSEQ multiplex PCR, while TCRdb's copy carries only in-frame clones and drops some. The data contain around 35,000 clones, around 66% of them singletons. Per germline, CDR1 MRHNA and CDR2 SNTAGT. This CDR3 is 17 amino acids long. The junction had 13 bases not matched to a gene; V was cut back by 2 bases and J by 4 bases.

The TCR originated in a human donor who received a COVID-19 vaccine. This specimen consisted of CD4+ T cells from PBMCs cultured with HCoV-OC43 spike peptides, obtained before COVID-19 vaccination. Subset described: HCoV-OC43 spike overlapping peptide pool stimulation. The chain is built from TRBV6-4 and TRBJ1-2; 7 nucleotides match TRBD1. The CDR3: CASSDRATGLGGYGYTF. The CDR3 DNA follows: TGTGCCAGCAGTGACCGAGCGACAGGGCTAGGCGGCTATGGCTACACCTTC.